This T cell receptor beta chain is from a study of T-cell reconstitution after alpha-beta-depleted transplantation in children. TCRbeta library preparation incorporated unique molecular identifiers. TCRdb reanalysed the PCR reads using MiXCR and keeps one entry per CDR3 protein. The repertoire has about 370,000 distinct CDR3 sequences, about a fifth of them found once; the top ten carry less than 4.5%. This clonotype was counted at least ten times. V lost 6 bases to trimming and J lost 1 base, with 12 bases between them. Germline lookup yields CDR1 SGHNT and CDR2 YENEEA. This CDR3 has 15 residues. This material consisted of PBMCs from the stem cell graft donor, taken from the stem cell graft. The V gene is TRBV11-3, the J gene TRBJ2-2; possible D gene TRBD1, 7 bases. This receptor was obtained from a human donor who donated a stem cell graft to a child with acute myeloid leukemia. The DNA for the CDR3 is TGTGCCAGCAGTTCAGGGGGGATGAACACCGGGGAGCTGTTTTTT. It translates to CASSSGGMNTGELFF.